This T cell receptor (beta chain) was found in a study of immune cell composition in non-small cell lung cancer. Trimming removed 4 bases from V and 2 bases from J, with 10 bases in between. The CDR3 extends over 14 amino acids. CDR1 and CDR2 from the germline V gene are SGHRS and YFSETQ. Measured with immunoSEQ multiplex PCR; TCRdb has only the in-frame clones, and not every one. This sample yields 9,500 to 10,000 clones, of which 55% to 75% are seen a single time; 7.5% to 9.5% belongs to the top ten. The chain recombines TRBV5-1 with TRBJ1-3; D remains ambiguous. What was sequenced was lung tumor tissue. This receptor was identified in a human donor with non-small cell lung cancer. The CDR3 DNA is TGCGCCAGCAGCAACCCCCAGGCTGGAAACACCATATATTTT. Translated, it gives CASSNPQAGNTIYF. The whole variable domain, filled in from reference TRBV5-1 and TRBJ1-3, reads KAGVTQTPRYLIKTRGQQVTLSCSPISGHRSVSWYQQTPGQGLQFLFEYFSETQRNKGNFPGRFSGRQFSNSRSEMNVSTLELGDSALYLCASSNPQAGNTIYFGEGSWLTVV.